This T cell receptor (beta chain) was sequenced for a study of regulatory T cells in long-lasting Graves disease. Study overall: Newly diagnosed Graves' patients had under 3 months of antithyroid drugs.

Documented time point: newly diagnosed GD, antithyroid drugs for less than 3 months. The TCR library used RNA extracted from PBMCs. Per American Thyroid Association guidelines, Graves' disease was diagnosed. The authors built TCR beta libraries using iRepertoire HTBI primers and Arm-PCR of CDR3 regions. MiXCR, run by TCRdb on the multiplex PCR reads, gives a single entry per CDR3 protein. The sample holds over 350,000 distinct CDR3 sequences, about 15% seen once. Germline V CDR1 and CDR2: SGHDN, FVKESK. CDR3 length: 15 residues. Between the trimmed V and J ends, which lost 4 bases and 0 bases, there was a span of 10 bases. These same records also appear under a second study, on T cells in Graves' hyperthyroidism and ophthalmopathy. That report adds: Uncontrolled infection, other autoimmune disease, pregnancy and lactation each barred patients from inclusion.

This chain connects TRBV14 to TRBJ2-1; unclear D gene. This clonotype originated in a woman in her thirties or forties with Graves disease. The specimen was peripheral blood mononuclear cells (PBMCs), collected at new diagnosis, from a patient treated with antithyroid drugs. The CDR3 nucleotides are TGTGCCAGCAGCCGCTACTCGAGCTCCTACAATGAGCAGTTCTTC. This sequence encodes CASSRYSSSYNEQFF.